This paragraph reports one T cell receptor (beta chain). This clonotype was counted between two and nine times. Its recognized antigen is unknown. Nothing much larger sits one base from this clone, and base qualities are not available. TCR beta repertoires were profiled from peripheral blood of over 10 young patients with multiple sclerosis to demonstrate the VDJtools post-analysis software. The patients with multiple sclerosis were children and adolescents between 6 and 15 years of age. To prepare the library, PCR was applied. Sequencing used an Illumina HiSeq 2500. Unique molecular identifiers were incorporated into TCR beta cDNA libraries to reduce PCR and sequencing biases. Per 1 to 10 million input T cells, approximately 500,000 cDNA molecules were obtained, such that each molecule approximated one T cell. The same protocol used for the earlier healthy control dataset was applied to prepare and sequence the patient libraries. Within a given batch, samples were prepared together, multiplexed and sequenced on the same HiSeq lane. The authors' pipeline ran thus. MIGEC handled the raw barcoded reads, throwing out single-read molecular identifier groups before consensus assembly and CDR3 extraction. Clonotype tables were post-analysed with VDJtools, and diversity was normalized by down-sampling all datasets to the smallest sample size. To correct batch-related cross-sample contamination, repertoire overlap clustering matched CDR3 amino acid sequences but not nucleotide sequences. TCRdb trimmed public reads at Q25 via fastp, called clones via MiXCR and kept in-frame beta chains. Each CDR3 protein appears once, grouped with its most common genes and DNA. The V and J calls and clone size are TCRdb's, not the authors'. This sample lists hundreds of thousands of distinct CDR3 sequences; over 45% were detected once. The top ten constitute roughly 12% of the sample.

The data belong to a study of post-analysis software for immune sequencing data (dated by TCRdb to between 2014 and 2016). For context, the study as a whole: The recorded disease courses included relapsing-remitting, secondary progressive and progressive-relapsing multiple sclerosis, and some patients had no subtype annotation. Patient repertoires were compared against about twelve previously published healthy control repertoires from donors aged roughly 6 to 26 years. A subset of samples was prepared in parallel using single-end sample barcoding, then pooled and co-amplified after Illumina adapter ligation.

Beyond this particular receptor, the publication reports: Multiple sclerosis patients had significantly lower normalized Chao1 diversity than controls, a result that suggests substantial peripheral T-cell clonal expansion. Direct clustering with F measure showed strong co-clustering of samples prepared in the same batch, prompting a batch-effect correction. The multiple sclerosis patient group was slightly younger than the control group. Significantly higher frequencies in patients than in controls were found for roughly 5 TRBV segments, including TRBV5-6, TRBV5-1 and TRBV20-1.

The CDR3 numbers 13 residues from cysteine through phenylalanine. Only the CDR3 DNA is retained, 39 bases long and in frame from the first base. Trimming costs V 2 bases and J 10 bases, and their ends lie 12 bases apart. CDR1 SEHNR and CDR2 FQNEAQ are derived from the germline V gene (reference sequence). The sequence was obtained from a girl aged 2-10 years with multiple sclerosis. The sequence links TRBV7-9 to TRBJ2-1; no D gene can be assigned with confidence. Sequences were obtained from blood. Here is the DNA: TGTGCCAGCAGCTTAACCCTTCCCGAGGAGCAGTTCTTC. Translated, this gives CASSLTLPEEQFF.